This TCR beta chain was recorded in a study of post-analysis software for immune sequencing data. Study-level background: Relapsing-remitting, secondary progressive and progressive-relapsing forms of multiple sclerosis all featured among disease courses.

Of note for this clonotype: Its specificity is not known.

In germline, CDR1 is MDHEN, CDR2 SYDVKM. Trimming removed 3 bases at V and 4 bases at J, with 12 bases between. This CDR3 region has 14 residues. Study-wide points: Analysis by F measure revealed that same-batch samples clustered strongly together. Comparison with controls showed significantly lower normalized Chao1 diversity in multiple sclerosis patients. Elevated frequency relative to controls characterized several TRBV segments in patients, TRBV5-6, TRBV5-1 and TRBV20-1 among them.

Unique molecular identifiers had been added to the TCR beta cDNA libraries. The T cell input of roughly 0.9 to 11 million gave about half a million cDNA molecules. TCRdb independently ran MiXCR on the PCR reads; one entry per CDR3 protein. The repertoire includes some 800,000 distinct CDR3 sequences, roughly 50% of them detected once, and roughly 5% sits in the top ten. J is TRBJ1-1 and V is TRBV28, with unresolved D. This clonotype was sampled from a girl aged 10-17 years with multiple sclerosis. Sample: blood. CDR3 in DNA: TGTGCCAGCAGTTTCCGGACGGAGGGCACTGAAGCTTTCTTT. It is translated as CASSFRTEGTEAFF.